This is a list of T cell receptor beta chains from one sample in a study of T cells in Graves' hyperthyroidism and ophthalmopathy. TCRdb itself ran the multiplex PCR reads through MiXCR, one entry per CDR3 protein. The profile shows approximately 380,000 distinct CDR3 sequences, under 20% of them singletons. The specimen sequenced was blood. The source of these receptors is a man between 18 and 35 years old with Graves' ophthalmopathy. CDR3s include the opening cysteine and the closing phenylalanine or tryptophan. The order of the fields is J gene, V gene, D gene, clone size, CDR3 DNA, CDR3 protein. D genes are given only for firm matches. The listing skips clone size in some rows; elsewhere it reads once, few, many or a size class.

j_call: TRBJ2-3
v_call: TRBV20-1
d_call: .
clone_size: few
cdr3_nt: TGCAGTGCTAGAGATTCACCGGATACGCAGTATTTT
cdr3_aa: CSARDSPDTQYF

j_call: TRBJ1-3
v_call: TRBV6-1
d_call: TRBD1
clone_size: .
cdr3_nt: TGTGCCAGCCGGACAGGGACTGGAAACACCATATATTTT
cdr3_aa: CASRTGTGNTIYF

j_call: TRBJ1-2
v_call: TRBV12-3/TRBV12-4
d_call: .
clone_size: many
cdr3_nt: TGTGCCAGCCAGGCGGGGCTAGGCTATGGCTACACCTTC
cdr3_aa: CASQAGLGYGYTF

j_call: TRBJ1-1
v_call: TRBV6-1
d_call: .
clone_size: many
cdr3_nt: TGTGCCAGCAGTGTCCGGACCTGGGGCACTGAAGCTTTCTTT
cdr3_aa: CASSVRTWGTEAFF

j_call: TRBJ2-5
v_call: TRBV18
d_call: .
clone_size: few
cdr3_nt: TGTGCCAGCTCACCCCCTCCCAGTAGGGAGACCCAGTACTTC
cdr3_aa: CASSPPPSRETQYF

j_call: TRBJ2-4
v_call: TRBV18
d_call: TRBD2
clone_size: .
cdr3_nt: TGTGCCAGCTCACCACCTGCGGATCTAGCGGACATTCAGTACTTC
cdr3_aa: CASSPPADLADIQYF

j_call: TRBJ2-3
v_call: TRBV6-6
d_call: TRBD2
clone_size: few
cdr3_nt: TGTGCCAGCAGTTACTTGGGAGGGGACCACACAGATACGCAGTATTTT
cdr3_aa: CASSYLGGDHTDTQYF

j_call: TRBJ2-1
v_call: TRBV28
d_call: TRBD2
clone_size: .
cdr3_nt: TGTGCCAGCAGTTCCCCAGCAGCGGGGGGACAGACCTACAATGAGCAGTTCTTC
cdr3_aa: CASSSPAAGGQTYNEQFF

j_call: TRBJ2-1
v_call: TRBV4-1
d_call: .
clone_size: .
cdr3_nt: TGCGCCAGCAGCCAAGAAAGGGCAGGTTACAATGAGCAGTTCTTC
cdr3_aa: CASSQERAGYNEQFF

j_call: TRBJ2-1
v_call: TRBV5-4
d_call: TRBD2
clone_size: .
cdr3_nt: TGTGCCAGCAGCCTACCCGGGACTATGGACAATGAGCAGTTCTTC
cdr3_aa: CASSLPGTMDNEQFF

j_call: TRBJ1-1
v_call: TRBV27
d_call: TRBD1
clone_size: few
cdr3_nt: TGTGCCAGCAGATATCGGGACAGGATGAACACTGAAGCTTTCTTT
cdr3_aa: CASRYRDRMNTEAFF

j_call: TRBJ2-3
v_call: TRBV19
d_call: .
clone_size: few
cdr3_nt: TGTGCCAGTAGTATTGGGCTAAAGCAGACAGAGCTCACAGATACGCAGTATTTT
cdr3_aa: CASSIGLKQTELTDTQYF

j_call: TRBJ2-1
v_call: TRBV3-1
d_call: TRBD1
clone_size: many
cdr3_nt: TGTGCCAGCAGCCAAGATCTACAGGGGGGCCAGCAGTTCTTC
cdr3_aa: CASSQDLQGGQQFF

j_call: TRBJ1-5
v_call: TRBV20-1
d_call: .
clone_size: once
cdr3_nt: TGCAGTGCCGGGGGTCGAGGAAGCAATCAGCCCCAGCATTTT
cdr3_aa: CSAGGRGSNQPQHF

j_call: TRBJ1-3
v_call: TRBV6-2/TRBV6-3
d_call: TRBD1
clone_size: many
cdr3_nt: TGTGCCAGCACTAGGACAGGAAGATCTGGAAACACCATATATTTT
cdr3_aa: CASTRTGRSGNTIYF

j_call: TRBJ1-1
v_call: TRBV7-2
d_call: .
clone_size: many
cdr3_nt: TGTGCCAGCAGCTCGAGCCTTGCGACAGGCTTGACTGAAGCTTTCTTT
cdr3_aa: CASSSSLATGLTEAFF

j_call: TRBJ2-5
v_call: TRBV12-3/TRBV12-4
d_call: .
clone_size: many
cdr3_nt: TGTGCCAGCAGTTTAGATGGCAGAGTAGAGACCCAGTACTTC
cdr3_aa: CASSLDGRVETQYF

j_call: TRBJ2-3
v_call: TRBV7-8
d_call: .
clone_size: many
cdr3_nt: TGTGCCAGCAGCTTACTTCCGGGTACAGATACGCAGTATTTT
cdr3_aa: CASSLLPGTDTQYF

j_call: TRBJ2-7
v_call: TRBV5-1
d_call: .
clone_size: .
cdr3_nt: TGCGCCAGCAACTTTCATGACAAGAACTCCTACGAGCAGTACTTC
cdr3_aa: CASNFHDKNSYEQYF

j_call: TRBJ2-1
v_call: TRBV24-1
d_call: .
clone_size: many
cdr3_nt: TGTGCCACCAGTGATTTGGATGGGGGGTCCTACAATGAGCAGTTCTTC
cdr3_aa: CATSDLDGGSYNEQFF

j_call: TRBJ1-1
v_call: TRBV6-5
d_call: .
clone_size: many
cdr3_nt: TGTGCCAGCAGTTACGGGCAGGGGCTCGCTGAAGCTTTCTTT
cdr3_aa: CASSYGQGLAEAFF

j_call: TRBJ1-2
v_call: TRBV29-1
d_call: TRBD1
clone_size: many
cdr3_nt: TGCAGCGTCTCCGGACAGGGGACCTATGGCTACACCTTC
cdr3_aa: CSVSGQGTYGYTF

j_call: TRBJ1-4
v_call: TRBV13
d_call: TRBD1
clone_size: .
cdr3_nt: TGTGCCAGCCGGGACAGGGGTAATGAAAAACTGTTTTTT
cdr3_aa: CASRDRGNEKLFF

j_call: TRBJ2-1
v_call: TRBV7-9
d_call: TRBD1
clone_size: .
cdr3_nt: TGTGCCAGCAGCTCGGACAGGGGGAGCCACTACAATGAGCAGTTCTTC
cdr3_aa: CASSSDRGSHYNEQFF

j_call: TRBJ2-7
v_call: TRBV4-2
d_call: .
clone_size: few
cdr3_nt: TGTGCCAGCAGCCAAGACGGGGCATTTCCCTACGAGCAGTACTTC
cdr3_aa: CASSQDGAFPYEQYF

j_call: TRBJ1-6
v_call: TRBV15
d_call: .
clone_size: .
cdr3_nt: TGTGCCACCAGCAGAGATAGGGGGGGTTCACCCCTCCACTTT
cdr3_aa: CATSRDRGGSPLHF

j_call: TRBJ2-3
v_call: TRBV29-1
d_call: .
clone_size: .
cdr3_nt: TGCAGCGTCGCCCCAGGGGCAGATACGCAGTATTTT
cdr3_aa: CSVAPGADTQYF

j_call: TRBJ1-1
v_call: TRBV12-3/TRBV12-4
d_call: TRBD1
clone_size: many
cdr3_nt: TGTGCCAGCAGGGGACAGGGGAACACTGAAGCTTTCTTT
cdr3_aa: CASRGQGNTEAFF

j_call: TRBJ1-2
v_call: TRBV27
d_call: TRBD1
clone_size: many
cdr3_nt: TGTGCCAGCAGTTTAGGACCGGGACAGGGGGGGAGTTGGTACTATGGCTACACCTTC
cdr3_aa: CASSLGPGQGGSWYYGYTF

j_call: TRBJ2-3
v_call: TRBV5-1
d_call: .
clone_size: .
cdr3_nt: TGCGCCAGCAGCTTGGCGCGGAGTAACCGAGATACGCAGTATTTT
cdr3_aa: CASSLARSNRDTQYF

j_call: TRBJ1-1
v_call: TRBV2
d_call: .
clone_size: many
cdr3_nt: TGTGCCAGCAGTGAAGAACTCTTGAACACTGAAGCTTTCTTT
cdr3_aa: CASSEELLNTEAFF

j_call: TRBJ2-1
v_call: TRBV14
d_call: .
clone_size: many
cdr3_nt: TGTGCCAGCAGCCAGGAGGGTGTTGGTGAGCAGTTCTTC
cdr3_aa: CASSQEGVGEQFF

j_call: TRBJ1-2
v_call: TRBV7-2
d_call: TRBD1
clone_size: many
cdr3_nt: TGTGCCAGCAGCCTAGCAGCAGGGACAGGGGACTATGGCTACACCTTC
cdr3_aa: CASSLAAGTGDYGYTF

j_call: TRBJ2-7
v_call: TRBV9
d_call: TRBD2
clone_size: many
cdr3_nt: TGTGCCAGCAGCGTAGGCCCGGGGGGAGGCGAGCAGTACTTC
cdr3_aa: CASSVGPGGGEQYF

j_call: TRBJ1-6
v_call: TRBV5-6
d_call: .
clone_size: few
cdr3_nt: TGTGCCAGCAGCTTGGAACCATCTTCACCCCTCCACTTT
cdr3_aa: CASSLEPSSPLHF

j_call: TRBJ1-1
v_call: TRBV29-1
d_call: TRBD1
clone_size: many
cdr3_nt: TGCAGCGTCCAGGGACAGGAATACCAAATGAACACTGAAGCTTTCTTT
cdr3_aa: CSVQGQEYQMNTEAFF

j_call: TRBJ1-2
v_call: TRBV7-8
d_call: .
clone_size: many
cdr3_nt: TGTGCCAGCAGCCCCGGAGGCAGGGGAACCGGTGGCTACACCTTC
cdr3_aa: CASSPGGRGTGGYTF

j_call: TRBJ1-3
v_call: TRBV7-8
d_call: .
clone_size: few
cdr3_nt: TGTGCCAGCACTACTAGGGTGGGGGGTAGCGGAAACACCATATATTTT
cdr3_aa: CASTTRVGGSGNTIYF

j_call: TRBJ2-1
v_call: TRBV7-3
d_call: TRBD1
clone_size: many
cdr3_nt: TGTGCCAGCAGCTTCCCAACAGGACAGGGGGCTAATGAGCAGTTCTTC
cdr3_aa: CASSFPTGQGANEQFF

j_call: TRBJ2-2
v_call: TRBV3-1
d_call: .
clone_size: many
cdr3_nt: TGTGCCAGCAGCCAAGACTTCACCGGGGAGCTGTTTTTT
cdr3_aa: CASSQDFTGELFF